The table lists the clone carrying this TCR beta chain with a few counts. Its specificity is not known. Germline V gives CDR1 LNHDA, CDR2 SQIVND (reference sequence). V gave up 7 bases and J gave up 0 bases, with 12 bases separating them. This CDR3 comprises 14 residues. The data are from a study of OX40 agonist ivuxolimab in advanced cancers. Study at large: A mean age of approximately 60 years, range roughly 23 to 85, was recorded, and around 85% were male. Broader study findings: Partial responders at 0.1-3.0 mg/kg showed near-lowest clonal expansion.

Clones were read by immunoSEQ multiplex PCR, and TCRdb kept only the in-frame ones, dropping some. The sample records approximately 70,000 clones, roughly 89% being singletons. The sample was CD4+ or CD8+ T cells sorted from blood, taken in a trial of the OX40 agonist ivuxolimab. V gene TRBV19 combines with J gene TRBJ1-1; D is uncertain. This TCR came from an adult with an advanced solid tumor such as melanoma, head and neck, liver or kidney cancer. This chain's CDR3 is CASTLREMNTEAFF. The CDR3, as DNA: TGTGCCAGTACTCTCAGAGAAATGAACACTGAAGCTTTCTTT.